Included here is one T cell receptor beta chain sequence, with context. Sequencing used immunoSEQ multiplex PCR; TCRdb keeps in-frame clones, though not all of them. The data show tens of thousands of clones, about 89% seen once. These data originate in a study of OX40 agonist ivuxolimab in advanced cancers. The V gene end was trimmed by 4 bases and the J gene end by 4 bases; junction bases not matched to a gene: 7. Germline loops: CDR1 SGHTA, CDR2 FQGTGA. The CDR3 is 15 amino acids. Sequencing used CD4+ or CD8+ T cells sorted from blood, obtained in a trial of the OX40 agonist ivuxolimab. The rearrangement uses TRBV7-3 and TRBJ1-1; 9 nucleotides line up with TRBD1. This receptor was obtained from an adult with an advanced solid tumor such as melanoma, head and neck, liver or kidney cancer. CDR3 in amino acids: CASSSQGQGSTEAFF. The CDR3 DNA is TGTGCCAGCAGCTCCCAGGGACAGGGTTCCACTGAAGCTTTCTTT.